These 3 T cell receptor beta chains share one sample of origin, sequenced in a study of OX40 agonist ivuxolimab in advanced cancers. Profiled with immunoSEQ multiplex PCR; TCRdb holds only in-frame clones, not every one. This sample has over 55,000 clones; 75% to 90% occur once, and the top ten carry roughly a tenth. Sequenced material: CD4+ or CD8+ T cells sorted from blood, taken in a trial of the OX40 agonist ivuxolimab. These receptors were obtained from an adult with an advanced solid tumor such as melanoma, head and neck, liver or kidney cancer.

CDR3 protein: CASSLVGSSYEQYF. CDR3 DNA: TGTGCCAGCAGCTTAGTCGGGAGCTCCTACGAGCAGTACTTC. V and J are TRBV11-3 and TRBJ2-7, with a tentative D call TRBD2 (6 bases). Per germline, CDR1 SGHNT and CDR2 YENEEA. The CDR3 totals 14 residues. Trimming removed 1 base from V and 0 bases from J, with 7 bases in between.

The chain joins TRBV15 to TRBJ2-3, with a possible D match to TRBD1 (5 bases). CDR3 length equals 14 residues. V was clipped by 6 bases and J by 5 bases, with 15 bases between them. The germline gives CDR1 LNHNV, CDR2 YYDKDF (reference sequence). CDR3: CATSKKGPGDTQYF. The CDR3 DNA reads as TGTGCCACCAGTAAAAAGGGGCCAGGAGATACGCAGTATTTT.

This sequence joins TRBV7-3 and TRBJ2-1; TRBD2 matches 13 bases. The CDR3 covers 16 residues. CDR1 and CDR2 (germline): SGHTA, FQGTGA. V dropped 5 bases and J dropped 4; count of bases not matched to a gene: 5. The CDR3 sequence is CASSIGLAGAYNEQFF. In nucleotides, the CDR3 is TGTGCCAGCAGCATTGGACTAGCGGGAGCGTACAATGAGCAGTTCTTC.